This T cell receptor (beta chain) was identified in a study of T cells in Graves' hyperthyroidism and ophthalmopathy (dated 2019 in TCRdb). Background on the whole study: Peripheral blood samples were taken at initial diagnosis, before any treatment was given. The paper describes TCR Vbeta CDR3 sequencing of around 140 peripheral blood samples, made up of some 42 ophthalmopathy patients, roughly 75 hyperthyroidism patients and 17 progressor patients. After blood sampling, hyperthyroidism patients were treated with methimazole at a starting dose of 30 mg daily, and ophthalmopathy patients were treated with high-dose intravenous methylprednisolone. To identify TCR V-J signatures that set the groups apart, the researchers used a discovery cohort of 100 patients, made up of about 44 with Graves' ophthalmopathy and about 60 with stable Graves' hyperthyroidism. In roughly six Graves' hyperthyroidism patients, the study also compared T-cell repertoires from thyroid tissue with T-cell repertoires from blood. The 100 or so discovery patients were divided at random into training and test sets in a 7:3 ratio. Prospective prediction of ophthalmopathy was tested in an independent validation cohort consisting of some 20 hyperthyroidism patients and approximately 16 patients who later progressed to ophthalmopathy. Study-level results and caveats: Blood samples also contained most of the expanded thyroid clonotypes (frequency above 0.001), which suggests that blood repertoires may reflect thyroid immune responses. In validation, the model predicted progression to ophthalmopathy a median of roughly 6.5 months before onset, with around 70% sensitivity and roughly 77% specificity. A 13 V-J signature model separated ophthalmopathy from stable hyperthyroidism, with about 90% sensitivity and approximately 81% specificity in cross-validation and 80%/75% in testing. No statistical method was used to fix the sample size in advance, and group allocation was not hidden from the investigators.

Amplification of TCR beta CDR3 regions was carried out from RNA transcripts. A first-round RT-PCR of the TCR CDR3 used the HTBI primer set with the Qiagen OneStep RT-PCR kit. Libraries were constructed in a second round of multiplex PCR, after which size selection and purification were carried out. Paired-end sequencing of the libraries was performed with 100 bp reads on an Illumina HiSeq2000. The authors' analysis ran thus. SOAPnuke was used to process the raw data, with reads discarded if the reads contained adapters or uncalled bases, had a mean Phred below 15, or lacked an exact constant-primer or identifier match. COPE v1.2.5 was used to merge the high-quality paired reads, and each unique nucleotide sequence was defined as a clonotype. MiTCR v1.1 was used to align clonotypes to the IMGT TRBV, TRBD and TRBJ reference segments. Only V-J combinations with frequency above 0.0001, covering about 99% of repertoires, were analysed. The TCS score was defined as F50 (clonal expansion) divided by E x V (chaos), with BLOSUM62-based TCRdist calculated between CDR3 peptides within each V-J. Welch's t-statistics and random forest reduced roughly 500 V-J features to roughly 13, which were used in a naive Bayes classifier (R e1071). Thyroid-blood repertoire similarity was quantified with the Morisita-Horn index. TCRdb took the public reads, trimmed them with fastp at Q25, ran MiXCR for clone calling and kept in-frame beta chains. Rows matching on CDR3 protein sequence are summarized as one entry with the most common DNA and genes. TCRdb's processing, not the authors', yielded these V and J calls. The sample table lists 750,000 to 950,000 distinct CDR3 sequences, approximately 40% of them with a count of one. The ten largest clonotypes hold over 8% of the sample.

Graves' hyperthyroidism was defined as stable when no progression to ophthalmopathy occurred over 18 months of follow-up. Hyperthyroidism patients were newly diagnosed, with disease duration under 2 months, and aged 18 to 65 years. Any patient with an uncontrolled infection, another autoimmune disease, pregnancy or lactation was excluded. Clinical symptoms, serum thyroxine and TRAb, thyroid ultrasound, and orbital computed tomography formed the basis for the diagnoses. PBMCs were separated from roughly 10 ml of fresh peripheral blood using Ficoll-Paque density gradient centrifugation. Trizol reagent was used to extract total RNA, and RNA quality was then checked on an Agilent 2100 Bioanalyzer. Remarks on this clonotype: This receptor's antigen is unknown. No base quality information exists; no much larger clone differs at one position.

CDR1 and CDR2, per the germline V gene, are SNHLY and FYNNEI. Trimming takes 6 bases from V and 0 bases from J, and the germline ends sit 14 bases apart. From the cysteine up to the phenylalanine, the CDR3 has a length of 15 residues. The kept DNA is CDR3 alone, 45 bases in frame from the first base. Sequencing input: blood. The chain links TRBV2 with TRBJ1-2, with a weak D call of TRBD1 (5 bases match). This receptor was identified in a man between 18 and 29 years old with Graves' hyperthyroidism. At the DNA level, the sequence is TGTGCCAGCAGGGGGGGACGGACGCCTAACTATGGCTACACCTTC. This sequence encodes CASRGGRTPNYGYTF.